The 32 T cell receptor beta chains reported below all come from one sample, sequenced in a study of Graves' ophthalmopathy and Graves' hyperthyroidism. Researchers took RNA transcripts and amplified TCR beta CDR3 regions from them. An initial RT-PCR round employing HTBI primers preceded a second-round multiplex PCR. TCRdb re-called the multiplex PCR reads with MiXCR, one entry per CDR3 protein. The data hold a few hundred thousand distinct CDR3 sequences, with approximately 37% observed a single time. Sequenced sample: peripheral blood or thyroid tissue (not recorded which). These TCRs come from an adult man with Graves' hyperthyroidism.

The V call is TRBV7-9, the J call TRBJ2-7; D is unresolved. The CDR3 has 16 amino acids. V dropped 6 bases and J dropped 1 base, with 19 bases sitting between them. CDR1 SEHNR and CDR2 FQNEAQ come from the germline V gene (reference sequence). For the CDR3, the DNA is TGTGCCAGCAGTTTAAAAGAAGGTTGGGCATCCTACGAGCAGTACTTC. Translated, it gives CASSLKEGWASYEQYF.

This clonotype appeared many times. The chain employs TRBV7-8 and TRBJ2-7; unclear D gene. The length of the CDR3 is 15 residues. Trimming removed 1 base at V and 0 bases at J, with 10 bases between. Germline V gene lookup returns CDR1 SGHVS and CDR2 FQNEAQ. The CDR3 nucleotides are TGTGCCAGCAGCTTAGAATCGGGCAGCTCCTACGAGCAGTACTTC. Residues: CASSLESGSSYEQYF.

V usage is TRBV7-9 and J usage is TRBJ1-2; D is perhaps TRBD1 (5 bases). The CDR3 length is 17 residues. The germline V gene has CDR1 SEHNR and CDR2 FQNEAQ (reference sequence). The V gene lost 5 bases and the J gene lost 2 bases, with 21 bases spanning the gap. The CDR3 bases are TGTGCCAGCAGCCGCAGACGTGGCTCTGGGGCCAACTATGGCTACACCTTC. Translating it yields CASSRRRGSGANYGYTF.

The chain combines TRBV25-1 with TRBJ1-2, with D tentatively TRBD1 (5 bases). This CDR3 comprises 13 residues. Looked up from germline, CDR1 is MGHDK and CDR2 is SYGVNS. V lost 8 bases and J 4 bases, leaving 14 bases between the germline ends. The CDR3 DNA follows: TGTGCCAGCCGACCCCCCCAGGGCTATGGCTACACCTTC. Protein: CASRPPQGYGYTF.

The chain combines TRBV13 with TRBJ2-6; either TRBD1 or TRBD2 may supply D (6 bases each). Germline CDR1 and CDR2: PRHDT and FYEKMQ (reference sequence). The V end was cut by 7 bases, the J end by 4 bases, with 20 bases between. This CDR3 comprises 17 residues. DNA of the CDR3: TGTGCCAGCAATAGTATCTCGGGGGCGCAGGGGGCCAACGTCCTGACTTTC. As protein: CASNSISGAQGANVLTF.

On this clonotype itself: Since a much larger clone is just one base distant, this may be a read error. The CDR3 loop is CASSLSRGPSTEASF. The CDR3 bases are TGTGCCAGCAGTTTATCGAGGGGCCCAAGCACTGAAGCTTCCTTT. The rearrangement links TRBV2 to TRBJ1-1, with a tentative D call TRBD1 (5 bases). CDR3 length: 15 residues. The germline CDR1 and CDR2 sequences are SNHLY and FYNNEI.

At least ten counts were recorded for this clonotype. CDR3: CASSLNPNSPLHF. CDR3 sequence (DNA): TGTGCCAGCAGTTTAAACCCGAATTCACCCCTCCACTTT. This chain joins TRBV7-8 and TRBJ1-6; no clear D gene. The CDR3 is made up of 13 amino acids. Looked up from germline, CDR1 is SGHVS and CDR2 is FQNEAQ. Between the trimmed V and J ends, which lost 6 bases and 7 bases, there was a span of 10 bases.

This rearrangement joins TRBV7-9 to TRBJ1-1; no reliable D call. V shed 3 bases and J shed 5 bases, with 10 bases lying between them. From germline, CDR1 is SEHNR and CDR2 FQNEAQ (reference sequence). The CDR3 runs to 13 residues. CDR3 nucleotides: TGTGCCAGCAGCTTGGCTCTAGGTACTGAAGCTTTCTTT. This encodes CASSLALGTEAFF.

There are many counts of this clonotype. The rearrangement links TRBV7-9 to TRBJ1-4; weak D call: TRBD1 (6 bases). Deletions cut 3 bases from V and 7 bases from J, with 15 bases between. Germline-derived CDR1 and CDR2 are SEHNR and FQNEAQ (reference sequence). The CDR3 loop spans 15 amino acids. The DNA of the CDR3 is TGTGCCAGCAGCTTGGACCAGGGGAGGAGTGAAAAACTGTTTTTT. It yields the protein CASSLDQGRSEKLFF.

Of note for this clonotype: A much bigger clone sits one base away, suggesting this may be a read error. No conserved phenylalanine or tryptophan ends this CDR3, so it is likely a read error. CDR3 coding DNA: TGTGCCAGCAGCCAAACCCCCCGGGACTCACCCCTCCACTCT. Its translation: CASSQTPRDSPLHS. The chain combines TRBV7-9 with TRBJ1-6; maybe TRBD1 (5 bases). The CDR3 is made up of 14 amino acids. Germline loops: CDR1 SEHNR, CDR2 FQNEAQ (reference sequence). V gave up 5 bases and J gave up 10 bases, with 15 bases separating them.

The rearrangement uses TRBV29-1 and TRBJ1-4; maybe TRBD1 (5 bases). The CDR3 is made up of 15 amino acids. The germline V and J ends were trimmed by 4 bases and 7 bases, with 19 bases remaining between them. Germline CDR1 reads SQVTM; CDR2 reads ANQGSEA. This CDR3 reads CSVAVTSGGGEKLFF. The CDR3 bases are TGCAGCGTTGCGGTGACCAGCGGGGGAGGTGAAAAACTGTTTTTT.

The chain combines TRBV10-3 with TRBJ2-7; D is ambiguous. The end of the DNA fits TRBJ2-1 better, so the J call may be wrong. The CDR3 totals 13 residues. CDR1 is ENHRY and CDR2 is SYGVKD in the germline V gene. The CDR3, as DNA: TGTGCCATCAGTGCGGGCGAATACAATGAGCAGTTCTTC. Protein: CAISAGEYNEQFF.

The chain has TRBV29-1 and TRBJ2-6; a possible D gene is TRBD1 (5 bases). Germline V gene sequence: CDR1 SQVTM, CDR2 ANQGSEA. Trimming took off 8 bases at V and 0 bases at J, with 14 bases between the two ends. This CDR3 region has 15 residues. The CDR3 DNA follows: TGCAGCTTGTGGTCTGGACACTCTGGGGCCAACGTCCTGACTTTC. Protein product: CSLWSGHSGANVLTF.

This clonotype has a count of ten or more. This sequence joins TRBV5-1 and TRBJ2-2; 7 bases map to TRBD2. CDR3 length: 15 residues. Germline CDR1 is SGHRS and CDR2 is YFSETQ. The trim removed 6 bases at V and 3 bases at J, leaving 8 bases unmatched. CDR3 in amino acids: CASTQGGFDTGELFF. CDR3 nucleotides: TGCGCCAGCACCCAGGGAGGGTTCGACACCGGGGAGCTGTTTTTT.

The chain has TRBV5-1 and TRBJ2-5; no reliable D call. The length of the CDR3 is 14 residues. From germline, CDR1 is SGHRS and CDR2 YFSETQ. V lost 3 bases to trimming and J lost 1 base, with 10 bases between them. The CDR3 sequence is CASSSRHFQETQYF. In nucleotides, the CDR3 is TGCGCCAGCAGCTCCCGACATTTCCAAGAGACCCAGTACTTC.

The genes are TRBV12-3 or TRBV12-4 and TRBJ2-2; D call uncertain. This CDR3 is 12 amino acids long. In DNA form, the CDR3 reads TGTGCTAGTGGCCGAAACACCGGGGAGCTGTTTTTT. Translation gives CASGRNTGELFF.

This clonotype was picked up many times. The chain links TRBV9 to TRBJ2-7; D is uncertain. The germline gives CDR1 SGDLS, CDR2 YYNGEE. This CDR3 has 11 amino acids. The V and J ends lost 3 bases and 12 bases respectively, with 13 bases between them. CDR3 in DNA: TGTGCCAGCAGCGAGAGCCCCCGGCGGTACTTC. Its protein is CASSESPRRYF.

As to this clonotype: Mismatch with germline at one junction end may stem from a read error. The chain joins TRBV5-4 to TRBJ2-2, with D perhaps TRBD1 or TRBD2 (5 bases each). This CDR3 has 16 residues. The germline CDR1 and CDR2 sequences are SGHNT and YYREEE (reference sequence). The CDR3 DNA is TGTGGCAGCAGCCACCCAGGGAGTCGGAACACCGGGGAGCTGTTTTTT. It specifies CGSSHPGSRNTGELFF.

This clonotype was recorded at least ten times. V usage is TRBV7-6 and J usage is TRBJ2-3; no reliable D call. Trimming took off 5 bases at V and 8 bases at J, with 8 bases between the two ends. Germline V lookup: CDR1 SGHVS, CDR2 FNYEAQ. The CDR3 totals 11 residues. CDR3 bases: TGTGCCAGCAGCCGCTCCGGTACGCAGTATTTT. Its protein product is CASSRSGTQYF.

This clonotype came up many times. This chain joins TRBV24-1 and TRBJ1-3; unclear D gene. Germline V gene sequence: CDR1 KGHDR, CDR2 SFDVKD. The CDR3 spans 16 residues. V shed 3 bases and J shed 0 bases, with 11 bases lying between them. The CDR3 reads CATSDPSGPSGNTIYF. The CDR3 nucleotides read TGTGCCACCAGTGATCCCTCCGGACCCTCTGGAAACACCATATATTTT.

This sequence joins TRBV11-1 and TRBJ2-5; maybe TRBD2 (6 bases). V gave up 5 bases and J gave up 5 bases, with 18 bases separating them. Germline V gene lookup returns CDR1 SGHAT and CDR2 FQDESV (reference sequence). The length of the CDR3 is 15 residues. The CDR3: CASSQVLAAGETQYF. CDR3 in DNA: TGTGCCAGCAGCCAAGTTTTAGCGGCGGGGGAGACCCAGTACTTC.

V gene TRBV29-1 combines with J gene TRBJ1-5, with D uncertain. Trimming removed 8 bases at V and 5 bases at J, with 13 bases between. The CDR3 covers 12 residues. Germline V gene data show CDR1 as SQVTM and CDR2 as ANQGSEA. The CDR3 DNA reads TGCAGCAGTTTAGGCCGCCATCAGCCCCAGCATTTT. Its translation is CSSLGRHQPQHF. Looking up the rest from reference TRBV29-1 and TRBJ1-5 gives the full variable domain: SAVISQKPSRDICQRGTSLTIQCQVDSQVTMMFWYRQQPGQSLTLIATANQGSEATYESGFVIDKFPISRPNLTFSTLTVSNMSPEDSSIYLCSSLGRHQPQHFGDGTRLSIL.

The table lists this clonotype with many counts. The chain carries TRBV6-1 and TRBJ1-1, with 11 bases fitting TRBD1. The CDR3 consists of 14 residues. The V gene's germline CDR1 is MNHNS and CDR2 SASEGT. V gave up 5 bases and J gave up 3 bases; unmatched junction bases: 2. The CDR3 bases are TGTGCCAGCAGTCCGGGACAGGGGGACACTGAAGCTTTCTTT. Amino acid sequence: CASSPGQGDTEAFF.

This clonotype was observed at least ten times. This chain joins TRBV7-2 and TRBJ2-7, with 8 bases lining up with TRBD2. Germline lookup yields CDR1 SGHTA and CDR2 FQGNSA. This CDR3 is built from 16 residues. After removal of 5 bases from V and 0 bases from J, the junction contained 9 bases not matched to a gene. CDR3 DNA sequence: TGTGCCAGCAGCAGCAGGGCGCGGGGGGTCTCCTACGAGCAGTACTTC. As protein: CASSSRARGVSYEQYF. Filled out from reference TRBV7-2 and TRBJ2-7, the complete variable domain reads GAGVSQSPSNKVTEKGKDVELRCDPISGHTALYWYRQSLGQGLEFLIYFQGNSAPDKSGLPSDRFSAERTGGSVSTLTIQRTQQEDSAVYLCASSSRARGVSYEQYFGPGTRLTVT.

This clonotype has only a few counts. CDR3 residues: CASSLGRLSISTDTQYF. CDR3 in DNA: TGTGCCAGCAGCTTAGGGCGTTTGTCTATAAGCACAGATACGCAGTATTTT. The chain carries TRBV7-9 and TRBJ2-3; no clear D gene. The V gene lost 1 base and the J gene lost 0 bases, with 14 bases spanning the gap. The length of the CDR3 is 17 residues. Germline CDR1 is SEHNR and CDR2 is FQNEAQ (reference sequence).

This clonotype was detected many times. The rearrangement links TRBV24-1 to TRBJ1-5; 7 nucleotides line up with TRBD1. There are 15 residues in the CDR3. CDR1 KGHDR and CDR2 SFDVKD come from the germline V gene. The V segment lost 7 bases and the J segment 6 bases; nucleotides outside the gene matches: 11. The CDR3 coding sequence is TGTGCCACCAGCCCCAACAGGGGAGCAGGTCAGCCCCAGCATTTT. This translates into CATSPNRGAGQPQHF.

This rearrangement joins TRBV19 to TRBJ2-7; D remains unclear. V lost 10 bases, J lost 2 bases, and 15 bases lay in between. The CDR3 totals 13 residues. Germline lookup yields CDR1 LNHDA and CDR2 SQIVND (reference sequence). The CDR3 sequence is CATAPGSPYEQYF. CDR3 nucleotides: TGTGCCACCGCCCCGGGCAGCCCCTACGAGCAGTACTTC. Full variable domain (outside the CDR3, taken from reference TRBV19 and TRBJ2-7): DGGITQSPKYLFRKEGQNVTLSCEQNLNHDAMYWYRQDPGQGLRLIYYSQIVNDFQKGDIAEGYSVSREKKESFPLTVTSAQKNPTAFYLCATAPGSPYEQYFGPGTRLTVT.

This clonotype occurred many times. This rearrangement joins TRBV7-2 to TRBJ2-7; perhaps TRBD2 as D (5 bases). Trimming shortened V by 1 base and J by 1 base, and 11 bases separated the two germline ends. Germline V CDR1 and CDR2: SGHTA, FQGNSA. CDR3 length: 15 amino acids. The CDR3: CASSLVSERSYEQYF. The CDR3 DNA sequence: TGTGCCAGCAGCTTAGTGAGCGAGCGGTCCTACGAGCAGTACTTC.

This clonotype was found a few times. This chain links TRBV19 with TRBJ1-1, with D possibly being TRBD1 (6 bases). The CDR3 sequence is 11 residues long. V lost 7 bases to trimming and J lost 6 bases, with 9 bases between them. CDR1 and CDR2 from the germline V gene are LNHDA and SQIVND (reference sequence). CDR3: CASTTGSEAFF. The CDR3, as DNA: TGTGCCAGTACTACAGGGTCTGAAGCTTTCTTT.

This clonotype has just one count. Being one base from a much bigger clone, this may be a read error. The V call is TRBV5-1, the J call TRBJ1-4; tentative D call: TRBD1 (5 bases). V lost 5 bases, J lost 3 bases, and 11 bases lay in between. Germline V lookup: CDR1 SGHRS, CDR2 YFSETQ. The length of the CDR3 is 14 residues. CDR3 in DNA: TGCGCCAGCAGGGTTGAGACAGCTAATGAAAAACTGTTTTTT. This translates into CASRVETANEKLFF.

The chain uses TRBV29-1 and TRBJ2-7; D possibly corresponds to TRBD1 (5 bases). V lost 3 bases and J 7 bases, leaving 13 bases between the germline ends. This CDR3 region has 12 residues. CDR1 and CDR2 (germline): SQVTM, ANQGSEA. CDR3 amino acids: CSVDYGATEQYF. The DNA of the CDR3 is TGCAGCGTTGATTATGGGGCCACTGAGCAGTACTTC.

Comments on this clonotype: The junction departs from the called germline gene at one end, perhaps through a read error. This sequence joins TRBV12-3 or TRBV12-4 and TRBJ1-6, with D uncertain. This CDR3 is 12 amino acids long. The CDR3 loop reads CVSRPEHSPLHF. The DNA for the CDR3 is TGTGTCAGCAGACCGGAGCATTCACCCCTCCACTTT.